Each of the 7 T cell receptor beta chains below was sequenced from the same sample in a study of blood T cell repertoires in COVID-19. Sequenced by immunoSEQ multiplex PCR; TCRdb stores in-frame clones only, minus some. The sample yields about 200,000 clones, 82% seen once. Sample: PBMCs or T cells enriched from blood (not recorded which). Receptors were obtained from a man aged 35 to 55 who had recovered from COVID-19.

This chain uses TRBV6-2 or TRBV6-3 with TRBJ1-1; no firm D call. CDR1 is MNHEY, CDR2 SVGEGT, per germline. CDR3 size: 13 residues. With 2 bases removed from V and 5 bases from J, the gap between germline ends came to 9 bases. CDR3 bases: TGTGCCAGCAGTTACGATAGGGAGACTGAAGCTTTCTTT. Translation: CASSYDRETEAFF.

This clone was picked up one time. The chain is built from TRBV6-1 and TRBJ2-3; D is possibly TRBD2 (7 bases). There are 19 residues in the CDR3. Looked up from germline, CDR1 is MNHNS and CDR2 is SASEGT. The germline V and J ends were trimmed by 1 base and 4 bases, with 24 bases remaining between them. This CDR3 reads CASSEELFGGLSGADTQYF. CDR3 DNA sequence: TGTGCCAGCAGTGAAGAGTTGTTCGGGGGGCTCAGCGGGGCAGATACGCAGTATTTT.

Here the CDR3 DNA reads TGTGCCAGCAGCCCGTTTCCGAGATCACCCCTCCACTTT. Residues: CASSPFPRSPLHF. J is TRBJ1-6 and V is TRBV5-6; D unresolved. This CDR3 is 13 amino acids long. V gave up 4 bases and J gave up 10 bases, with 12 bases separating them. The germline CDR1 and CDR2 sequences are SGHDT and YYEEEE.

The chain's CDR3 is CASSQLAVGGGDTQYF. In nucleotides, the CDR3 is TGCGCCAGCAGCCAACTAGCGGTTGGGGGCGGGGATACGCAGTATTTT. The chain uses TRBV4-3 and TRBJ2-3; D perhaps matches TRBD2 (7 bases). The germline V gene encodes CDR1 LGHNA and CDR2 YSLEER. The CDR3 contains 16 residues. V lost 2 bases to trimming and J lost 6 bases, with 18 bases between them.

This clone was observed once. The V and J genes are TRBV28 and TRBJ2-3, with 14 bases fitting TRBD2. Germline loops: CDR1 MDHEN, CDR2 SYDVKM. There are 18 residues in the CDR3. J was trimmed by 5 bases and V by 3 bases; bases with no gene match: 10. CDR3 in DNA: TGTGCCAGCAGTTTCAATCCCGGGACTAGCGGGAGCCGAGATACGCAGTATTTT. The encoded protein is CASSFNPGTSGSRDTQYF.

The chain recombines TRBV6-5 with TRBJ2-1, with a weak D call TRBD2 (5 bases). The V end was cut by 10 bases, the J end by 4 bases, with 17 bases between. CDR1 MNHEY and CDR2 SVGAGI come from the germline V gene. This CDR3 is 14 amino acids long. In DNA form, the CDR3 reads TGTGCCACCAAAGCGGCAGACTTATACAATGAGCAGTTCTTC. It specifies CATKAADLYNEQFF.

The sample holds a few counts of this clone. The V gene is TRBV30, the J gene TRBJ1-1, with TRBD1 matching 7 bases. The germline CDR1 and CDR2 sequences are GTSNPN and SVGIG (reference sequence). There are 12 residues in the CDR3. V was clipped by 7 bases and J by 6 bases; unmatched bases: 8. CDR3 in DNA: TGTGCCTCCCAATCAGGGGGGCCTGAAGCTTTCTTT. Protein product: CASQSGGPEAFF.